Given below is one T cell receptor (beta chain) in context. TCRdb keeps only in-frame clones here, not all; method: immunoSEQ multiplex PCR. This sample has roughly 100,000 clones, with about four fifths found just once. This CDR3 has 15 residues. The J segment lost 5 bases and the V segment lost 2 bases, leaving 6 bases of the junction unmatched. Per the germline V gene, CDR1 is SGDLS and CDR2 is YYNGEE. The sample is drawn from a study of blood T cell repertoires in COVID-19. This rearrangement joins TRBV9 to TRBJ2-2; 7 bases map to TRBD1. This TCR derives from a man older than 75 with acute or convalescent COVID-19. Sequencing input: peripheral blood. The CDR3 DNA sequence: TGTGCCAGCAGCGTTGGAAGGGGGCGGACCGGGGAGCTGTTTTTT. Protein sequence: CASSVGRGRTGELFF.